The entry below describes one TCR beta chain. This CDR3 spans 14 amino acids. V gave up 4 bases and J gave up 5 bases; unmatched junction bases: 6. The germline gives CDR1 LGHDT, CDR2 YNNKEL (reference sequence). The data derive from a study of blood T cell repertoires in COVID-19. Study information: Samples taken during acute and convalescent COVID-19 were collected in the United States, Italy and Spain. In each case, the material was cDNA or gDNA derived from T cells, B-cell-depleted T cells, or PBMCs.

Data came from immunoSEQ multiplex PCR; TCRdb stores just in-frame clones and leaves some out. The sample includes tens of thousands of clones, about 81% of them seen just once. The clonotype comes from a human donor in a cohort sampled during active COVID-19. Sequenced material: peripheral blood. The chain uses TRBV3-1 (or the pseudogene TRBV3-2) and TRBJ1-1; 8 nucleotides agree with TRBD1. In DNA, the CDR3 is TGTGCCAGCAGCCCAGGGGGCAGAGTGACTGAAGCTTTCTTT. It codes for CASSPGGRVTEAFF.